What follows are 22 T cell receptor beta chains derived from one specimen sequenced in a study of CD8 T cells in ankylosing spondylitis. Broader study findings: For ankylosing spondylitis blood, a TCR beta motif of seven to nine highly homologous variants appeared characteristic.

TCRdb reprocessed the 5' RACE reads via MiXCR and lists one record per CDR3 protein. The sample has about 500,000 distinct CDR3 sequences, about 5% seen once. Antigens of these TCRs are unknown. Sequenced: blood, either unsorted or a sorted T cell fraction (not recorded which). Every receptor here comes from a male donor with ankylosing spondylitis.

The chain uses TRBV6-1 and TRBJ2-1; possibly TRBD2 for D (6 bases). Germline V gives CDR1 MNHNS, CDR2 SASEGT. V shed 8 bases and J shed 5 bases, with 19 bases lying between them. The CDR3 is made up of 15 amino acids. CDR3 in DNA: TGTGCCAGCCACAGCCGAGGGACTCCTGACAATGAGCAGTTCTTC. It yields the protein CASHSRGTPDNEQFF.

The chain links TRBV12-3 or TRBV12-4 to TRBJ2-1; 8 bases line up with TRBD2. There are 15 residues in the CDR3. V shed 4 bases and J 9 bases; nucleotides not matched to a gene: 11. The CDR3 region is CASSSQGSGVGEQFF. The CDR3 nucleotides read TGTGCCAGCAGTTCGCAGGGTAGCGGGGTGGGTGAGCAGTTCTTC.

This clonotype was picked up many times. V gene TRBV7-2 combines with J gene TRBJ2-7; D gene unclear. V lost 5 bases and J lost 1, with 18 bases in between. Per the germline V gene, CDR1 is SGHTA and CDR2 is FQGNSA. CDR3 length: 16 residues. CDR3: CASSPGPVGLSYEQYF. Written as DNA, the CDR3 is TGTGCCAGCAGCCCAGGCCCCGTCGGGCTTTCCTACGAGCAGTACTTC. The full variable domain, rest sourced from reference TRBV7-2 and TRBJ2-7, is GAGVSQSPSNKVTEKGKDVELRCDPISGHTALYWYRQSLGQGLEFLIYFQGNSAPDKSGLPSDRFSAERTGGSVSTLTIQRTQQEDSAVYLCASSPGPVGLSYEQYFGPGTRLTVT.

This clonotype was observed a few times. V usage is TRBV5-1 and J usage is TRBJ2-1; D is unclear. The CDR3 loop spans 14 amino acids. V was shortened by 4 bases and J by 7 bases, with 15 bases between the two germline ends. Germline CDR1 and CDR2: SGHRS and YFSETQ. Written as DNA, the CDR3 is TGCGCCAGCAGCCTCGGAGTTCCGGGTAATGAGCAGTTCTTC. As protein: CASSLGVPGNEQFF.

The table lists this clonotype with many counts. The chain is built from TRBV7-2 and TRBJ2-7; 8 bases agree with TRBD1. The CDR3 sequence is 15 residues long. Germline loops: CDR1 SGHTA, CDR2 FQGNSA. V lost 3 bases to trimming and J lost 4 bases; unmatched junction nucleotides: 8. CDR3 sequence (DNA): TGTGCCAGCAGCTTCGGACAGGGCCCTCTATACGAGCAGTACTTC. This gives the protein CASSFGQGPLYEQYF.

Ten or more counts support this clonotype. This sequence joins TRBV29-1 and TRBJ2-1; tentative D call: TRBD1 (6 bases). CDR3 size: 15 residues. Germline V gene data show CDR1 as SQVTM and CDR2 as ANQGSEA. V was shortened by 5 bases and J by 8 bases, with 22 bases between the two germline ends. The CDR3 sequence is CSVRPMAGVRDEQFF. The CDR3 DNA reads TGCAGCGTTCGACCCATGGCAGGGGTCAGGGATGAGCAGTTCTTC.

This clonotype was seen at least ten times. The V and J genes are TRBV7-2 and TRBJ2-3; D perhaps matches TRBD2 (5 bases). Germline lookup yields CDR1 SGHTA and CDR2 FQGNSA. The CDR3 is made up of 14 amino acids. With 6 bases removed from V and 0 bases from J, the gap between germline ends came to 10 bases. CDR3 sequence: CASSQDWSTDTQYF. CDR3 DNA sequence: TGTGCCAGCAGTCAGGACTGGAGCACAGATACGCAGTATTTT. The full variable domain, with the rest looked up from reference TRBV7-2 and TRBJ2-3, is GAGVSQSPSNKVTEKGKDVELRCDPISGHTALYWYRQSLGQGLEFLIYFQGNSAPDKSGLPSDRFSAERTGGSVSTLTIQRTQQEDSAVYLCASSQDWSTDTQYFGPGTRLTVL.

The table lists this clonotype with many counts. The chain combines TRBV6-5 with TRBJ1-2, with D uncertain. CDR1 and CDR2 from the germline V gene are MNHEY and SVGAGI. This CDR3 is 15 amino acids long. V was clipped by 0 bases and J by 3 bases, with 11 bases between them. CDR3 in amino acids: CASSYSIGEHYGYTF. The CDR3 coding sequence is TGTGCCAGCAGTTACTCGATCGGGGAGCACTATGGCTACACCTTC.

This clonotype occurred many times. The CDR3 here is CIPPGVGDAQYF. The CDR3 DNA sequence: TGCATCCCCCCCGGGGTGGGGGATGCGCAGTATTTT. The rearrangement uses TRBV20-1 and TRBJ2-3; D could derive from TRBD1 or TRBD2 (5 bases each). The V gene's germline CDR1 is DFQATT and CDR2 SNEGSKA (reference sequence). The CDR3 extends over 12 amino acids.

The sample holds many counts of this clonotype. The chain uses TRBV7-2 and TRBJ1-2; 12 nucleotides align to TRBD1. The junction had 4 bases not matched to a gene; V was cut back by 3 bases and J by 8 bases. The CDR3 contains 14 residues. Germline assignment: CDR1 SGHTA and CDR2 FQGNSA. The CDR3, as DNA: TGTGCCAGCAGCTTTTGGGACAGGGGGCTCGGCTACACCTTC. Amino acids: CASSFWDRGLGYTF.

The table lists this clonotype with a few counts. The J gene is TRBJ1-3, the V gene TRBV5-5; the match to TRBD1 covers 12 bases. With V trimmed by 4 bases and J by 0 bases, 11 bases remained unmatched. From germline, CDR1 is SGHKS and CDR2 YYEKEE (reference sequence). CDR3 length: 19 residues. The CDR3 coding sequence is TGTGCCAGCAGCCCCCGGGACAGGGGGCCCCCAGTCTCTGGAAACACCATATATTTT. This encodes CASSPRDRGPPVSGNTIYF.

As concerns this clonotype: It may be a read error: a sequence one base away is much more abundant. The chain uses TRBV7-9 and TRBJ2-7; D is possibly TRBD1 (5 bases). The CDR3 spans 14 residues. Germline assignment: CDR1 SEHNR and CDR2 FQNEAQ (reference sequence). The CDR3 region has the DNA TGTGGCAGCAGCGACACAGGCTACTCCTACGAGCAGTACTTC. Protein sequence: CGSSDTGYSYEQYF.

This clonotype was counted at least ten times. V and J are TRBV20-1 and TRBJ2-7; TRBD1 aligns across 8 bases. Germline V gives CDR1 DFQATT, CDR2 SNEGSKA (reference sequence). This CDR3 spans 13 amino acids. V gave up 5 bases and J gave up 6 bases; unmatched junction bases: 9. The CDR3 DNA reads as TGCAGTGCTGAGAGGACAGGGATTGGCGAGCAGTACTTC. Its translation: CSAERTGIGEQYF.

This clonotype occurred a few times. V is TRBV15 and J is TRBJ2-1; 10 bases line up with TRBD2. The ends lost 1 base at V and 7 bases at J; junction bases unmatched: 4. Germline values: CDR1 LNHNV, CDR2 YYDKDF (reference sequence). CDR3 size: 15 residues. CDR3 DNA sequence: TGTGCCACCAGCAGAGGTACTAGCGGGAAGAATGAGCAGTTCTTC. Protein product: CATSRGTSGKNEQFF.

This clonotype occurred many times. This CDR3 reads CASSLVDRSFYEQYF. The CDR3 coding sequence is TGTGCCAGCAGCTTAGTGGACAGGAGTTTTTACGAGCAGTACTTC. The chain recombines TRBV7-9 with TRBJ2-7, with 7 bases identical to TRBD1. The CDR3 has 15 residues. After removal of 1 base from V and 4 bases from J, the junction contained 7 bases not matched to a gene. CDR1 and CDR2 (germline): SEHNR, FQNEAQ (reference sequence). Full variable domain (outside the CDR3, taken from reference TRBV7-9 and TRBJ2-7): DTGVSQNPRHKITKRGQNVTFRCDPISEHNRLYWYRQTLGQGPEFLTYFQNEAQLEKSRLLSDRFSAERPKGSFSTLEIQRTEQGDSAMYLCASSLVDRSFYEQYFGPGTRLTVT.

This clonotype occurred many times. The gene calls are TRBV4-1 and TRBJ2-5; D is unresolved. Germline CDR1 reads MGHRA; CDR2 reads YSYEKL. The CDR3 is 16 residues long. V lost 1 base and J 1 base, leaving 13 bases between the germline ends. Here the CDR3 DNA reads TGCGCCAGCAGCCAAGTGGCCTCCTTCATCCAAGAGACCCAGTACTTC. Translation: CASSQVASFIQETQYF.

This clonotype has at least ten counts. The rearrangement joins TRBV20-1 to TRBJ1-4; D is unclear. The germline V and J ends were trimmed by 0 bases and 8 bases, with 22 bases remaining between them. The CDR3 has 17 residues. Looked up from germline, CDR1 is DFQATT and CDR2 is SNEGSKA (reference sequence). CDR3 DNA sequence: TGCAGTGCTAGAGATGATCGAGGGCCATCTGTATACGAAAAACTGTTTTTT. Its protein product is CSARDDRGPSVYEKLFF.

This clonotype was seen repeatedly, ten times or more. This chain connects TRBV2 to TRBJ1-1, with D unclear. The CDR3 covers 12 residues. Trimming took off 7 bases at V and 5 bases at J, with 11 bases between the two ends. Germline V lookup: CDR1 SNHLY, CDR2 FYNNEI. The chain's CDR3 is CASTGTGTEAFF. The CDR3 DNA reads as TGTGCCAGCACCGGAACTGGGACTGAAGCTTTCTTT.

In DNA form, the CDR3 reads TGCGCCAGCAGGGGGGGGTTTGAGGAGCAGTACTTC. This encodes CASRGGFEEQYF. This chain links TRBV5-1 with TRBJ2-7, with 7 bases fitting TRBD2. Germline V gene data show CDR1 as SGHRS and CDR2 as YFSETQ. The trim removed 5 bases at V and 7 bases at J, leaving 6 bases unmatched. The CDR3 loop spans 12 amino acids.

The chain links TRBV27 to TRBJ2-1, with D unresolved. Germline CDR1 MNHEY, CDR2 SMNVEV (reference sequence). V was cut by 4 bases and J by 5 bases, with 6 bases left in between. The CDR3 is made up of 12 amino acids. The CDR3, as DNA: TGTGCCAGCAGTTATAGGCACAATGAGCAGTTCTTC. This sequence encodes CASSYRHNEQFF.

This clonotype was counted at least ten times. The rearrangement joins TRBV7-9 to TRBJ1-2, with TRBD1 matching over 7 bases. The J segment lost 3 bases and the V segment lost 8 bases, leaving 12 bases of the junction unmatched. The CDR3 totals 15 residues. The V gene's germline CDR1 is SEHNR and CDR2 FQNEAQ (reference sequence). CDR3 sequence (DNA): TGTGCCAGCCCTGAGGAGACAGGGATGTACTATGGCTACACCTTC. Its translation is CASPEETGMYYGYTF.

Many counts were recorded for this clonotype. This chain connects TRBV15 to TRBJ2-7; D is perhaps TRBD1 (5 bases). The germline V gene encodes CDR1 LNHNV and CDR2 YYDKDF (reference sequence). Trimming cost V 4 bases and J 2 bases, with 12 bases left between them. There are 14 residues in the CDR3. The CDR3 region has the DNA TGTGCCACCAGCACCGACAGTAACCCCTACGAGCAGTACTTC. It yields the protein CATSTDSNPYEQYF.